The 3 T cell receptor beta chains below come from one sample, sequenced in a study of PD-1 blockade in mismatch repair-deficient tumors. TCRdb's table, derived via immunoSEQ multiplex PCR, lists solely in-frame clones and lacks some. The sample consists of about 9,400 clones, about 85% of them appearing once. The sequenced sample was PBMCs, obtained 46 to 49 weeks after starting pembrolizumab. The receptors come from an adult with mismatch repair-deficient cancer.

The DNA of the CDR3 is TGTGCCAGCAGTGGGACTAGCGGGAGTTACGAGCAGTACTTC. This gives the protein CASSGTSGSYEQYF. The genes are TRBV28 and TRBJ2-7, with 14 nucleotides matching TRBD2. This CDR3 comprises 14 residues. Germline CDR1 reads MDHEN; CDR2 reads SYDVKM. V trimming: 5 bases; J trimming: 4 bases; junction bases outside the gene matches: 1. Full variable domain (missing parts from reference TRBV28 and TRBJ2-7): DVKVTQSSRYLVKRTGEKVFLECVQDMDHENMFWYRQDPGLGLRLIYFSYDVKMKEKGDIPEGYSVSREKKERFSLILESASTNQTSMYLCASSGTSGSYEQYFGPGTRLTVT.

This clone was found a few times. The chain joins TRBV18 to TRBJ2-7; a possible D gene is TRBD1 (6 bases). The CDR3 runs 14 residues. Trimming removed 2 bases from V and 2 bases from J, with 10 bases in between. The V gene's germline CDR1 is KGHSH and CDR2 LQKENI. The CDR3 protein is CASSPNRATYEQYF. The CDR3 DNA reads TGTGCCAGCTCACCAAACAGGGCAACCTACGAGCAGTACTTC.

V and J are TRBV7-2 and TRBJ2-1; 11 bases align to TRBD2. The germline V gene encodes CDR1 SGHTA and CDR2 FQGNSA. CDR3 length: 15 amino acids. Trimming at V came to 4 bases and at J to 4 bases, leaving 3 bases not matched to a gene. The DNA of the CDR3 is TGTGCCAGCAGCTCGGGACTAGCGGATTACAATGAGCAGTTCTTC. This translates into CASSSGLADYNEQFF.